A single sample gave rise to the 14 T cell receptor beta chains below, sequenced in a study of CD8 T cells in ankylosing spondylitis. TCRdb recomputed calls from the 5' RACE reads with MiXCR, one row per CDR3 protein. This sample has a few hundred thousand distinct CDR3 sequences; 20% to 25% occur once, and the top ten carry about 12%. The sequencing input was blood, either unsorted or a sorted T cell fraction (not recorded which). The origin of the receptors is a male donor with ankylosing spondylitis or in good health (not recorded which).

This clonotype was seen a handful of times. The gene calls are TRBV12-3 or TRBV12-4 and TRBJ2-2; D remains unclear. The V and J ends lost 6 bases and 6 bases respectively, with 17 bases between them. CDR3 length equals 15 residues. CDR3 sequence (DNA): TGTGCCAGCAGCCCTGGACCGGACGCCGCCGGGGAGCTGTTTTTT. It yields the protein CASSPGPDAAGELFF.

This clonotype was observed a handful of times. CDR3 bases: TGTGCCAGCAGTTACCGGGACAGGGTAAACTATGGCTACACCTTC. It encodes CASSYRDRVNYGYTF. The chain links TRBV6-5 to TRBJ1-2; 9 nucleotides align to TRBD1. The CDR3 sequence is 15 residues long. The V gene's germline CDR1 is MNHEY and CDR2 SVGAGI. The J segment lost 2 bases and the V segment lost 2 bases, leaving 3 bases of the junction unmatched.

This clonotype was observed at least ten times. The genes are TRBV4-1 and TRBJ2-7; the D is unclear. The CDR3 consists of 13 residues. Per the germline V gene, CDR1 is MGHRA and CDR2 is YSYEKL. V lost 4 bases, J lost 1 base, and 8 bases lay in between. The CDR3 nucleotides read TGCGCCAGCAGCCCGGACGGTTCCTACGAGCAGTACTTC. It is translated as CASSPDGSYEQYF.

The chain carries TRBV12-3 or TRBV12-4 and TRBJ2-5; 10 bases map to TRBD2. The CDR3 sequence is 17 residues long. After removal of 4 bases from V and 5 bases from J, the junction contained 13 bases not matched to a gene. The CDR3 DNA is TGTGCCAGCAGTTCCTACGGACTAGCGGAGAAGGAGGAGACCCAGTACTTC. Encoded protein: CASSSYGLAEKEETQYF.

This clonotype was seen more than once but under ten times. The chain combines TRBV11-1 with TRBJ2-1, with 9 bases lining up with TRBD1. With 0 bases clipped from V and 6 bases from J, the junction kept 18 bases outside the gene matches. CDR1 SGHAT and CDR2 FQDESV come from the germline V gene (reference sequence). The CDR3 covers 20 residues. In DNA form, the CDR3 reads TGTGCCAGCAGCTTAGCGAGTGAGGCCTACCGGGACAGGGAAGGCAATGAGCAGTTCTTC. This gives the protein CASSLASEAYRDREGNEQFF.

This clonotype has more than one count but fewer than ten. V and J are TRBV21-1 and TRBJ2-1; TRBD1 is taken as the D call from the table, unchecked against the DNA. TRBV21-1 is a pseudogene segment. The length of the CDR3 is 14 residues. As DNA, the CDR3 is TGTGCCTGGACAGGGGGGGAGCCTCGCAATGAGCAGTTCTTC. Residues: CAWTGGEPRNEQFF.

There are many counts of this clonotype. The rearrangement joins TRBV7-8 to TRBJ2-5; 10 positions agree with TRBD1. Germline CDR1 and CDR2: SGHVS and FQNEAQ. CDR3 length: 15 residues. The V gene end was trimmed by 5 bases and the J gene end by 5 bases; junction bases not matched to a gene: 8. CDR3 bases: TGTGCCAGCAGCCCGGGGACAGGGGAAGGGGAGACCCAGTACTTC. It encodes CASSPGTGEGETQYF.

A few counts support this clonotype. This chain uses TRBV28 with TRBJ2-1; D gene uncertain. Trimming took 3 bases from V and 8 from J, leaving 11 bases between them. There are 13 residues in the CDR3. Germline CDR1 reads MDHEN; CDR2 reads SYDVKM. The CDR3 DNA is TGTGCCAGCAGTTTGGAAGTCGGAGATGAGCAGTTCTTC. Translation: CASSLEVGDEQFF.

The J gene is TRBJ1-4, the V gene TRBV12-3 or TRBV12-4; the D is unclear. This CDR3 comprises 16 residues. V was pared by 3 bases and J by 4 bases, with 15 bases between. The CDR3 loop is CASSFYLAADNEKLFF. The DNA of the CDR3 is TGTGCCAGCAGTTTCTACCTCGCGGCCGATAATGAAAAACTGTTTTTT.

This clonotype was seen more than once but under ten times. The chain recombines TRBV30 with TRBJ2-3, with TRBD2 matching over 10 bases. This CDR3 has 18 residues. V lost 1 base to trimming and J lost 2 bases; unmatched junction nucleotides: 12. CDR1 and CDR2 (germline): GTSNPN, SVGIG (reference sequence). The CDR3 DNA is TGTGCCTGGAGTGGGACTAGCGGTGCCGTGGGGTACACAGATACGCAGTATTTT. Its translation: CAWSGTSGAVGYTDTQYF.

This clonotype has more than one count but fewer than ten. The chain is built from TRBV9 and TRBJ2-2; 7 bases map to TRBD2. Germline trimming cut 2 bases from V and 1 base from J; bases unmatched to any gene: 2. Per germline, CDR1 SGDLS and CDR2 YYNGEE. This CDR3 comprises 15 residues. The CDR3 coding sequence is TGTGCCAGCAGCGTTGCGGGGGTGAACACCGGGGAGCTGTTTTTT. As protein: CASSVAGVNTGELFF. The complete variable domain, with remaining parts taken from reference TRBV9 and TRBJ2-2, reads DSGVTQTPKHLITATGQRVTLRCSPRSGDLSVYWYQQSLDQGLQFLIQYYNGEERAKGNILERFSAQQFPDLHSELNLSSLELGDSALYFCASSVAGVNTGELFFGEGSRLTVL.

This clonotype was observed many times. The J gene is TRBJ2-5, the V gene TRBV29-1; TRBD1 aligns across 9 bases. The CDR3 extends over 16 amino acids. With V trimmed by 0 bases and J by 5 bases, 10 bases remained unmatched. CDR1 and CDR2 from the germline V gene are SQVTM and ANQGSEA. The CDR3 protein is CSVEEPDRGMGETQYF. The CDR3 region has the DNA TGCAGCGTTGAAGAGCCGGACAGGGGAATGGGGGAGACCCAGTACTTC.

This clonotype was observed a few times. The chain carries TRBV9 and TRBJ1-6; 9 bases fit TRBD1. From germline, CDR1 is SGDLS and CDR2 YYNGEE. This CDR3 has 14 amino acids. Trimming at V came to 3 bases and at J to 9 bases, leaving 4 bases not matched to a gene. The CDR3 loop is CASSGGTGSSPLHF. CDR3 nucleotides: TGTGCCAGCAGCGGGGGGACAGGGAGTTCACCCCTCCACTTT.

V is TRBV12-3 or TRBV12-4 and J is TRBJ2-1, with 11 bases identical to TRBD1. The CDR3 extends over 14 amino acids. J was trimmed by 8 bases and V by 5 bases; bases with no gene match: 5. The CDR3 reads CASSRDRGLYEQFF. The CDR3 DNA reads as TGTGCCAGCAGTCGGGACAGGGGGTTGTATGAGCAGTTCTTC.